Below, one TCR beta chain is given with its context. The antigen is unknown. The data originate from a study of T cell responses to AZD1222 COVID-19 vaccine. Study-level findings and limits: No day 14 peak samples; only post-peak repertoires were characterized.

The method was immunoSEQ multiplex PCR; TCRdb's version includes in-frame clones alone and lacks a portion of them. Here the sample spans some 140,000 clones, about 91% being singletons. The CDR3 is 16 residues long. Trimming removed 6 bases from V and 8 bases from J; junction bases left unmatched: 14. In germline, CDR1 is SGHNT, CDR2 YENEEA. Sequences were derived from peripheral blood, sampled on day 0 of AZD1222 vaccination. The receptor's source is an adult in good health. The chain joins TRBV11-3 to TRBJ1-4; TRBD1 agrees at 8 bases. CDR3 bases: TGTGCCAGCAGTCCTAACTCAGGGGGCTCCCGGGAAAAACTGTTTTTT. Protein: CASSPNSGGSREKLFF. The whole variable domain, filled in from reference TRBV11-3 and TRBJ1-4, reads EAGVVQSPRYKIIEKKQPVAFWCNPISGHNTLYWYLQNLGQGPELLIRYENEEAVDDSQLPKDRFSAERLKGVDSTLKIQPAELGDSAVYLCASSPNSGGSREKLFFGSGTQLSVL.